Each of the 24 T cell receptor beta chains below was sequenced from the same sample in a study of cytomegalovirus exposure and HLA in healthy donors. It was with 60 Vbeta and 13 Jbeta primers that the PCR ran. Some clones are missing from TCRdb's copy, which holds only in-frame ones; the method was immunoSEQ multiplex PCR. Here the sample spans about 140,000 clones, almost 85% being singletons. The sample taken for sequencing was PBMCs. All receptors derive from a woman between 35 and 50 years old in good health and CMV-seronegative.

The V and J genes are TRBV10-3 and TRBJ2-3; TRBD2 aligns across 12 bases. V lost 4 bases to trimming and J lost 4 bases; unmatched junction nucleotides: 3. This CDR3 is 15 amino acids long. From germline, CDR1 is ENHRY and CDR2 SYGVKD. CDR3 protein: CAISGGLAGPDTQYF. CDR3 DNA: TGTGCCATCAGTGGCGGACTAGCGGGGCCAGATACGCAGTATTTT.

The DNA of the CDR3 is TGTGCCAGCAGCTTATTTCCCGGGACAGGGGGCCGCGGCTACACCTTC. Its protein is CASSLFPGTGGRGYTF. The J gene is TRBJ1-2, the V gene TRBV7-9, with 12 bases fitting TRBD1. Trimming removed 2 bases from V and 8 bases from J; junction bases left unmatched: 9. Germline loops: CDR1 SEHNR, CDR2 FQNEAQ (reference sequence). This CDR3 contains 16 residues.

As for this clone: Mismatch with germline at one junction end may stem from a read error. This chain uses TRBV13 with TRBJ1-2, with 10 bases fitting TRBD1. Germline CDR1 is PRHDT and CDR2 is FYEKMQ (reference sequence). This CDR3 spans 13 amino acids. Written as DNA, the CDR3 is TGTGCCAGCAGTTTAGGACAGGGGGATGGCTACACCTTC. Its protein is CASSLGQGDGYTF.

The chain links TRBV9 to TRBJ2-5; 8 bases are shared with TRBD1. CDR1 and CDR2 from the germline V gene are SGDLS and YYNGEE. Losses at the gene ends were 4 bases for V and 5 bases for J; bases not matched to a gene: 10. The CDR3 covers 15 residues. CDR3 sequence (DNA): TGTGCCAGCAGCCCTGGACAGGGCCCCCAGGAGACCCAGTACTTC. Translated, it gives CASSPGQGPQETQYF.

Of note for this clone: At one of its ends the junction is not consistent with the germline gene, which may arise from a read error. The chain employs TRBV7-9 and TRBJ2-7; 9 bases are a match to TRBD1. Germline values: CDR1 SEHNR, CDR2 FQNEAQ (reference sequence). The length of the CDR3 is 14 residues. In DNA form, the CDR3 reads TGTTCCAGCAGCTTGGACAGGGGATTGTACGAGCAGTACTTC. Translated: CSSSLDRGLYEQYF.

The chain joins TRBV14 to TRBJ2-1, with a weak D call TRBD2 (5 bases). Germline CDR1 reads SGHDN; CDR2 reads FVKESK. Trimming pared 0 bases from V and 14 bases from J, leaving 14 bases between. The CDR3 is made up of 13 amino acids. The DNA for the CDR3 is TGTGCCAGCAGCCAAGAACGACGGGGAATAAAGTTCTTC. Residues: CASSQERRGIKFF. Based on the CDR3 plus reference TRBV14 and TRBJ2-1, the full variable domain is EAGVTQFPSHSVIEKGQTVTLRCDPISGHDNLYWYRRVMGKEIKFLLHFVKESKQDESGMPNNRFLAERTGGTYSTLKVQPAELEDSGVYFCASSQERRGIKFFGPGTRLTVL.

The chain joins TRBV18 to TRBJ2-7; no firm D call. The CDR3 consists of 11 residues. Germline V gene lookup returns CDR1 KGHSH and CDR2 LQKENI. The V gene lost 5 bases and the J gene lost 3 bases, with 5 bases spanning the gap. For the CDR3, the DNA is TGTGCCAGCTCAATAAACTACGAGCAGTACTTC. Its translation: CASSINYEQYF.

This CDR3 reads CASSLRMTGASYNSPLHF. The CDR3 DNA sequence: TGTGCCAGCAGCTTGAGGATGACAGGGGCGTCCTATAATTCACCCCTCCACTTT. The rearrangement uses TRBV5-4 and TRBJ1-6, with 8 positions matching TRBD1. V was clipped by 1 base and J by 1 base; unmatched bases: 7. CDR3 size: 18 residues. Germline V gene lookup returns CDR1 SGHNT and CDR2 YYREEE (reference sequence).

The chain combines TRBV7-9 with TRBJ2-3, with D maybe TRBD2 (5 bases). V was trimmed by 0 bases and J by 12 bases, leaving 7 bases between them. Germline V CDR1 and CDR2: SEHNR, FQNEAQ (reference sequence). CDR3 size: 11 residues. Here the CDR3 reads CASSLAGDQYF. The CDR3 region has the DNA TGTGCCAGCAGCTTAGCGGGAGATCAGTATTTT.

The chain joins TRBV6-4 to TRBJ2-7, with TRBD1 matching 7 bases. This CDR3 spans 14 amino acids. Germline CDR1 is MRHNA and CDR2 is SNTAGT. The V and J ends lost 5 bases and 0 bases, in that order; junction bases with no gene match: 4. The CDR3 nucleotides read TGTGCCAGCAGTCGGACAGGATTCTCCTACGAGCAGTACTTC. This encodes CASSRTGFSYEQYF.

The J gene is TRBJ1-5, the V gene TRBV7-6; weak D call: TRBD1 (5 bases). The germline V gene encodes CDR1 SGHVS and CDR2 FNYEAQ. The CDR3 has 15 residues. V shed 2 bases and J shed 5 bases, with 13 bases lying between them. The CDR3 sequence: CASSLWGAGDQPQHF. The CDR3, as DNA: TGTGCCAGCAGCTTATGGGGCGCGGGGGATCAGCCCCAGCATTTT. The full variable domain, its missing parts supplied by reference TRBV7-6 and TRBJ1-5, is GAGVSQSPRYKVTKRGQDVALRCDPISGHVSLYWYRQALGQGPEFLTYFNYEAQQDKSGLPNDRFSAERPEGSISTLTIQRTEQRDSAMYRCASSLWGAGDQPQHFGDGTRLSIL.

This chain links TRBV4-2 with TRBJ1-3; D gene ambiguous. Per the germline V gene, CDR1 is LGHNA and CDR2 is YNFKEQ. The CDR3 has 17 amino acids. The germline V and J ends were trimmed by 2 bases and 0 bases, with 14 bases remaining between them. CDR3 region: CASSQPHGEGSGNTIYF. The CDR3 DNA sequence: TGTGCCAGCAGCCAACCCCATGGGGAGGGCTCTGGAAACACCATATATTTT.

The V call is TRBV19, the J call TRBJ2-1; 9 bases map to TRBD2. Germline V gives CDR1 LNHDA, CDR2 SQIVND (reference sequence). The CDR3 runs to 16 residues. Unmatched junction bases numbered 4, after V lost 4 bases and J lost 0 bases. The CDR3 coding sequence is TGTGCCAGTAGTAGCCTTAGCGGGAGCTCCTACAATGAGCAGTTCTTC. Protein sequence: CASSSLSGSSYNEQFF.

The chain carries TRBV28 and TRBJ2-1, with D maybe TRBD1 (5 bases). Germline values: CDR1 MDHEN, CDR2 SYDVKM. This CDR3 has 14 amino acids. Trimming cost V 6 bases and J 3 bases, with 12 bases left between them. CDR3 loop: CASRETAFYNEQFF. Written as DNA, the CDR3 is TGTGCCAGCAGAGAGACAGCATTCTACAATGAGCAGTTCTTC.

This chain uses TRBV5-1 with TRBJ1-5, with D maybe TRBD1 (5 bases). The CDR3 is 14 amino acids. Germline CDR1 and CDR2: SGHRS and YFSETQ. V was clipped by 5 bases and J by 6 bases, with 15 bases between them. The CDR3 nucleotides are TGCGCCAGCAGTCCTGACTCTACAGGTCAGCCCCAGCATTTT. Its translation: CASSPDSTGQPQHF.

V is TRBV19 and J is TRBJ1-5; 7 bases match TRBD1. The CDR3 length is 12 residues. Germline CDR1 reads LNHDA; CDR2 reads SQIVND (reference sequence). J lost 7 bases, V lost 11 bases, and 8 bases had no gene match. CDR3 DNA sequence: TGTGCCGTGACAGGGCCCCTACAGCCCCAGCATTTT. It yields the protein CAVTGPLQPQHF.

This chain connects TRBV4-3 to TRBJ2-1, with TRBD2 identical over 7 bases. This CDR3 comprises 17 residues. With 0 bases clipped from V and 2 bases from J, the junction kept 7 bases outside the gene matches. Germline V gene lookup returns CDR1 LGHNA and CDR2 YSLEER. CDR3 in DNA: TGCGCCAGCAGCCAAGATCGGACTAGACGGACCTACAATGAGCAGTTCTTC. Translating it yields CASSQDRTRRTYNEQFF.

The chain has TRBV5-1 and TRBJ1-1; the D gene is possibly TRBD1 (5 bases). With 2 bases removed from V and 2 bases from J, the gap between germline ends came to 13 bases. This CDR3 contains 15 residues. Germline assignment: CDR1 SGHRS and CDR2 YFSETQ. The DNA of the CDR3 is TGCGCCAGCAGCTTAAGGGGTCGGGCCAACACTGAAGCTTTCTTT. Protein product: CASSLRGRANTEAFF.

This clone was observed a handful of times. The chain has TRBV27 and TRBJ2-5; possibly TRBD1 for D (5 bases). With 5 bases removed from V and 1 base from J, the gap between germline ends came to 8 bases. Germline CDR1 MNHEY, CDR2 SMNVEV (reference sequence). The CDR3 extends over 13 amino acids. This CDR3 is CASSPQAQETQYF. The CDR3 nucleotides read TGTGCCAGCAGTCCACAGGCCCAAGAGACCCAGTACTTC.

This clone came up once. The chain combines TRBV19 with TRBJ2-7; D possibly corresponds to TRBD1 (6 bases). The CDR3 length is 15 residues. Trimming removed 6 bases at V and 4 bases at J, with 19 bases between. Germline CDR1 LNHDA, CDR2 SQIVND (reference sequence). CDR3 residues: CASSWDTEGEYEQYF. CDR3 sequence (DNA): TGTGCCAGTAGCTGGGACACCGAGGGCGAATACGAGCAGTACTTC.

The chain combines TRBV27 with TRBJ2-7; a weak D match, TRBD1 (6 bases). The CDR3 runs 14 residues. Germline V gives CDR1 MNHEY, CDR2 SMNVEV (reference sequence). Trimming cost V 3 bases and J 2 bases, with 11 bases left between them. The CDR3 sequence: CASSFSGATYEQYF. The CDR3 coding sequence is TGTGCCAGCAGTTTTTCAGGGGCAACCTACGAGCAGTACTTC.

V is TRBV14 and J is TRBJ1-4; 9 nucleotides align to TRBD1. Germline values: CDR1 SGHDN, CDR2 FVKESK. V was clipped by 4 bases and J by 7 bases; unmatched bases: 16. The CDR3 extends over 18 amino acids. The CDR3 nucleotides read TGTGCCAGCAGCCCCCTGCACAGGGGGCCCCTCAGGGCTGAAAAACTGTTTTTT. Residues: CASSPLHRGPLRAEKLFF.

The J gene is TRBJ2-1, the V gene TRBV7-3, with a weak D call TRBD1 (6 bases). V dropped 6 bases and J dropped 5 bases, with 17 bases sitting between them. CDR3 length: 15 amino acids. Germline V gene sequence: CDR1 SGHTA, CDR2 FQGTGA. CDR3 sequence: CASRNTGYLDNEQFF. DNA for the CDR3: TGTGCCAGCAGGAATACAGGGTACTTGGACAATGAGCAGTTCTTC.

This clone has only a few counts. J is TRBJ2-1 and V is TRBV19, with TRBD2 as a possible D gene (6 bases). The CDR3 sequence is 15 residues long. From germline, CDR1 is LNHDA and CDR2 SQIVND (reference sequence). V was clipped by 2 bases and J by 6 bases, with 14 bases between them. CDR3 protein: CASSISRLGPNEQFF. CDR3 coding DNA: TGTGCCAGTAGTATAAGTAGACTAGGGCCCAATGAGCAGTTCTTC.